These 29 T cell receptor beta chains came from one sample sequenced in a study of T cell repertoires in cytomegalovirus infection. TCRdb redid the calling of the reads with MiXCR, one entry per CDR3 protein. Here the sample spans 750,000 to 950,000 distinct CDR3 sequences, 25% to 30% being singletons. Their recognized antigens are unknown. Sequencing used cultured CD8+ T cells from PBMCs, obtained from culture after CMV antigen stimulation. The receptors derive from a human donor in good health (CMV status not recorded). Some clones in this sample may be carry-over from other donors' samples.

This clonotype was counted a single time. The rearrangement joins TRBV6-8 to TRBJ1-5; TRBD1 matches at 9 bases. The CDR3 loop spans 20 amino acids. Germline V gene sequence: CDR1 MNHGY, CDR2 SAAAGT. Trimming removed 5 bases from V and 6 bases from J; junction bases left unmatched: 23. This CDR3 is CASSELKIGTGCRGSQPQHF. DNA of the CDR3: TGTGCCAGCAGTGAACTAAAAATCGGGACAGGGTGCCGGGGTTCTCAGCCCCAGCATTTT.

This clonotype was seen more than once but under ten times. The chain combines TRBV27 with TRBJ1-6, with 7 bases matching TRBD1. V was clipped by 4 bases and J by 6 bases; unmatched bases: 3. Germline CDR1 MNHEY, CDR2 SMNVEV (reference sequence). The CDR3 has 14 residues. The CDR3 here is CASSYGTVNSPLHF. CDR3 in DNA: TGTGCCAGCAGTTACGGGACAGTTAATTCACCCCTCCACTTT.

This clonotype was counted only a few times. V usage is TRBV28 and J usage is TRBJ1-6; 12 nucleotides match TRBD1. Trimming took 3 bases from V and 8 from J; bases not matched to a gene: 5. The CDR3 loop spans 16 amino acids. CDR1 and CDR2 (germline): MDHEN, SYDVKM. The DNA of the CDR3 is TGTGCCAGCAGTTTCCGGGACAGGGGGCTTCATTCACCCCTCCACTTT. Its translation is CASSFRDRGLHSPLHF.

The rearrangement uses TRBV5-6 and TRBJ2-3, with no clear D. Germline values: CDR1 SGHDT, CDR2 YYEEEE. CDR3 length: 12 amino acids. Trimming removed 0 bases from V and 5 bases from J, with 4 bases in between. The CDR3 bases are TGTGCCAGCAGCTTGGTGGAAGATACGCAGTATTTT. Protein sequence: CASSLVEDTQYF.

The chain employs TRBV10-2 and TRBJ2-7; either TRBD1 or TRBD2 may supply D (5 bases each). Germline V gives CDR1 WSHSY, CDR2 SAAADI. V lost 7 bases to trimming and J lost 2 bases, with 12 bases between them. The CDR3 has 13 residues. The CDR3 DNA is TGCGCCAGCATGGAGGCAGGGACCTACGAGCAGTACGTC. Translation gives CASMEAGTYEQYV.

The chain employs TRBV9 and TRBJ2-2; 7 bases map to TRBD1. Germline V gene sequence: CDR1 SGDLS, CDR2 YYNGEE. V was pared by 4 bases and J by 3 bases, with 9 bases of the junction left unmatched. This CDR3 is 16 amino acids long. CDR3 nucleotide sequence: TGTGCCAGCAGCTTAACAGGGGAACCATACACCGGGGAGCTGTTTTTT. Translated: CASSLTGEPYTGELFF.

This clonotype has only a few counts. This chain connects TRBV12-3 or TRBV12-4 to TRBJ2-2, with D perhaps TRBD1 (6 bases). The length of the CDR3 is 21 residues. The germline V and J ends were trimmed by 1 base and 3 bases, with 27 bases remaining between them. The CDR3 reads CASSLGEFPRHRVTDTGELFF. CDR3 DNA: TGTGCCAGCAGTTTAGGGGAGTTCCCAAGGCACAGGGTGACGGACACCGGGGAGCTGTTTTTT.

This chain links TRBV28 with TRBJ1-5; no reliable D call. Between the trimmed V and J ends, which lost 1 base and 4 bases, there was a span of 14 bases. The CDR3 consists of 16 residues. Germline V gene sequence: CDR1 MDHEN, CDR2 SYDVKM. CDR3 coding DNA: TGTGCCAGCAGTTTATACTTCCGGAACGGGAATCAGCCCCAGCATTTT. As protein: CASSLYFRNGNQPQHF.

This chain joins TRBV25-1 and TRBJ1-1, with 7 nucleotides matching TRBD1. CDR3 length: 12 amino acids. Germline CDR1 MGHDK, CDR2 SYGVNS. Trimming at V came to 5 bases and at J to 8 bases, leaving 5 bases not matched to a gene. The CDR3 loop is CASSRGQAEAFF. The CDR3 DNA follows: TGTGCCAGCAGTAGAGGACAGGCCGAAGCTTTCTTT. Full variable domain (missing parts from reference TRBV25-1 and TRBJ1-1): EADIYQTPRYLVIGTGKKITLECSQTMGHDKMYWYQQDPGMELHLIHYSYGVNSTEKGDLSSESTVSRIRTEHFPLTLESARPSHTSQYLCASSRGQAEAFFGQGTRLTVV.

The table lists this clonotype with a count of one. This may arise from a read error, as a much more abundant clone is one base away. This chain connects TRBV7-8 to TRBJ2-2; D is perhaps TRBD2 (5 bases). The CDR3 runs 14 residues. Germline CDR1 SGHVS, CDR2 FQNEAQ. This chain's CDR3 is CVSIPTGIGGELFF. As DNA, the CDR3 is TGTGTCAGCATTCCTACCGGGATTGGCGGGGAGCTGTTTTTT.

The V and J genes are TRBV5-6 and TRBJ1-5; the D gene is possibly TRBD1 (6 bases). V was cut by 0 bases and J by 10 bases, with 17 bases left in between. CDR3 length equals 15 residues. Per the germline V gene, CDR1 is SGHDT and CDR2 is YYEEEE. CDR3 sequence reads: CASSLGFGGAGPQHF. In DNA form, the CDR3 reads TGTGCCAGCAGCTTGGGGTTCGGGGGCGCCGGCCCCCAGCATTTT.

The rearrangement links TRBV6-1 to TRBJ1-2; D is ambiguous. CDR1 MNHNS and CDR2 SASEGT come from the germline V gene. This CDR3 spans 14 amino acids. V lost 5 bases, J lost 4 bases, and 14 bases lay in between. The CDR3 DNA reads as TGTGCCAGCAGTTCCACCCCCGAATCCTATGGCTACACCTTC. Its translation is CASSSTPESYGYTF.

There are a few counts of this clonotype. The chain joins TRBV27 to TRBJ1-3; unclear D gene. The germline gives CDR1 MNHEY, CDR2 SMNVEV (reference sequence). Trimming removed 3 bases at V and 0 bases at J, with 9 bases between. The CDR3 covers 15 residues. CDR3 region: CASSFRAYSGNTIYF. In DNA, the CDR3 is TGTGCCAGCAGTTTTAGGGCCTACTCTGGAAACACCATATATTTT.

The chain links TRBV20-1 to TRBJ1-2; D uncertain. Per the germline V gene, CDR1 is DFQATT and CDR2 is SNEGSKA (reference sequence). With 0 bases removed from V and 4 bases from J, the gap between germline ends came to 6 bases. The CDR3 covers 12 residues. The CDR3 nucleotides are TGCAGTGCTAGAGATCGTCCCTATGGCTACACCTTC. Translated: CSARDRPYGYTF.

The gene calls are TRBV9 and TRBJ1-6; D gene uncertain. Trimming shortened V by 0 bases and J by 8 bases, and 9 bases separated the two germline ends. Germline V gene data show CDR1 as SGDLS and CDR2 as YYNGEE. The CDR3 sequence is 14 residues long. The CDR3 DNA reads as TGTGCCAGCAGCGTAGGAGGGTTCTATTCACCCCTCCACTTT. Its protein product is CASSVGGFYSPLHF.

V gene TRBV2 combines with J gene TRBJ1-1; the D is unclear. The CDR3 spans 14 residues. Germline-derived CDR1 and CDR2 are SNHLY and FYNNEI. The V gene lost 3 bases and the J gene lost 5 bases, with 13 bases spanning the gap. CDR3 nucleotides: TGTGCCAGCAGTGATCCTCGGGTTAGAACTGAAGCTTTCTTT. Translating it yields CASSDPRVRTEAFF.

The chain combines TRBV19 with TRBJ2-5; D call uncertain. Germline lookup yields CDR1 LNHDA and CDR2 SQIVND (reference sequence). This CDR3 contains 15 residues. Trimming pared 4 bases from V and 4 bases from J, leaving 16 bases between. CDR3 in amino acids: CASSTLMRPVETQYF. The CDR3 bases are TGTGCCAGTAGTACCCTAATGAGGCCGGTAGAGACCCAGTACTTC. The full variable domain, rest sourced from reference TRBV19 and TRBJ2-5, is DGGITQSPKYLFRKEGQNVTLSCEQNLNHDAMYWYRQDPGQGLRLIYYSQIVNDFQKGDIAEGYSVSREKKESFPLTVTSAQKNPTAFYLCASSTLMRPVETQYFGPGTRLLVL.

This sequence joins TRBV29-1 and TRBJ2-7; the D is unclear. This CDR3 has 13 amino acids. Germline-derived CDR1 and CDR2 are SQVTM and ANQGSEA. Trimming stripped 1 base from V and 0 bases from J, with 7 bases between. The CDR3 coding sequence is TGCAGCGTTGAAGCCGCAGGCTCCTACGAGCAGTACTTC. Residues: CSVEAAGSYEQYF.

In this sample, this clonotype turned up many times. The chain joins TRBV7-2 to TRBJ2-1; D ambiguous. CDR1 and CDR2 (germline): SGHTA, FQGNSA. Trimming removed 5 bases at V and 7 bases at J, with 24 bases between. The CDR3 has 17 residues. CDR3 protein: CASSAVGDSGLRNEQFF. CDR3 in DNA: TGTGCCAGCAGCGCCGTTGGCGACTCCGGGCTTCGGAATGAGCAGTTCTTC.

This clonotype was detected ten times or more. The chain employs TRBV7-6 and TRBJ2-2; D is unclear. V was trimmed by 4 bases and J by 5 bases, leaving 8 bases between them. There are 13 residues in the CDR3. Germline-derived CDR1 and CDR2 are SGHVS and FNYEAQ. The CDR3 sequence: CASSSKETGELFF. CDR3 bases: TGTGCCAGCAGCTCCAAGGAAACCGGGGAGCTGTTTTTT.

This chain links TRBV4-3 with TRBJ2-5, with 7 bases lining up with TRBD2. CDR1 is LGHNA and CDR2 is YSLEER in the germline V gene. The CDR3 covers 15 residues. Trimming took 0 bases from V and 5 from J; bases not matched to a gene: 6. The CDR3 region is CASSQDGVGGETQYF. CDR3 nucleotide sequence: TGCGCCAGCAGCCAAGATGGGGTGGGGGGGGAGACCCAGTACTTC.

The chain links TRBV27 to TRBJ2-2, with 8 bases lining up with TRBD2. V lost 5 bases and J lost 3; bases outside the gene matches: 5. The CDR3 runs to 15 residues. CDR1 is MNHEY, CDR2 SMNVEV, per germline (reference sequence). In DNA, the CDR3 is TGTGCCAGCAGTCCTAGTAGCGGGGACACCGGGGAGCTGTTTTTT. Residues: CASSPSSGDTGELFF.

This chain uses TRBV28 with TRBJ2-1, with D maybe TRBD1 (6 bases). The V end was cut by 3 bases, the J end by 0 bases, with 12 bases between. CDR3 length: 16 amino acids. The germline gives CDR1 MDHEN, CDR2 SYDVKM. CDR3 nucleotide sequence: TGTGCCAGCAGTTTTATCAGGGGCAGCTCCTACAATGAGCAGTTCTTC. Translation gives CASSFIRGSSYNEQFF.

The gene calls are TRBV4-2 and TRBJ2-7, with D unresolved. The V gene's germline CDR1 is LGHNA and CDR2 YNFKEQ. There are 13 residues in the CDR3. V was shortened by 0 bases and J by 7 bases, with 10 bases between the two germline ends. The chain's CDR3 is CASSQDRLREQYF. The CDR3 DNA sequence: TGTGCCAGCAGCCAAGACCGCCTCCGGGAGCAGTACTTC.

This clonotype turned up a few times. The chain uses TRBV7-9 and TRBJ1-1; a weak D match, TRBD1 (6 bases). Trimming removed 4 bases at V and 12 bases at J, with 18 bases between. The length of the CDR3 is 13 residues. The germline V gene encodes CDR1 SEHNR and CDR2 FQNEAQ (reference sequence). The CDR3 bases are TGTGCCAGCAGCTCCCGGGACAACTTTCGGTCTTTCTTT. Translated, it gives CASSSRDNFRSFF.

This clonotype was observed once. J is TRBJ1-5 and V is TRBV2; 11 bases match TRBD1. Trimming took 3 bases from V and 5 from J; bases not matched to a gene: 3. This CDR3 region has 15 residues. Looked up from germline, CDR1 is SNHLY and CDR2 is FYNNEI. Here the CDR3 DNA reads TGTGCCAGCAGTGACTGGACAGGGGGCGATCAGCCCCAGCATTTT. Protein: CASSDWTGGDQPQHF.

In this sample, this clonotype turned up a few times. The chain links TRBV11-2 to TRBJ2-2; perhaps TRBD1 as D (7 bases). CDR3 size: 16 residues. V gave up 5 bases and J gave up 6 bases, with 19 bases separating them. Germline values: CDR1 SGHAT, CDR2 FQNNGV. CDR3 sequence (DNA): TGTGCCAGCAGCCCCGGGGCAGGGGGGTTTGCCGGGGAGCTGTTTTTT. As protein: CASSPGAGGFAGELFF. Together with reference TRBV11-2 and TRBJ2-2, the CDR3 gives the full variable domain: EAGVAQSPRYKIIEKRQSVAFWCNPISGHATLYWYQQILGQGPKLLIQFQNNGVVDDSQLPKDRFSAERLKGVDSTLKIQPAKLEDSAVYLCASSPGAGGFAGELFFGEGSRLTVL.

This clonotype was seen at least ten times. This chain joins TRBV6-1 and TRBJ1-1; possibly TRBD1 for D (5 bases). This CDR3 contains 15 residues. The germline CDR1 and CDR2 sequences are MNHNS and SASEGT. Trimming removed 5 bases from V and 3 bases from J, with 16 bases in between. As DNA, the CDR3 is TGTGCCAGCAGTTTGGGGTCGGGGCAATACACTGAAGCTTTCTTT. Its protein is CASSLGSGQYTEAFF.

A note on this clonotype: A junction end diverges from the germline sequence, so it may reflect a read error. This chain connects TRBV6-1 to TRBJ2-5, with 14 bases matching TRBD2. The germline gives CDR1 MNHNS, CDR2 SASEGT. There are 16 residues in the CDR3. Here the CDR3 reads CASRIGLAGGQEIQYF. The DNA of the CDR3 is TGTGCCAGCAGAATTGGACTAGCGGGGGGCCAAGAGATCCAGTACTTC.